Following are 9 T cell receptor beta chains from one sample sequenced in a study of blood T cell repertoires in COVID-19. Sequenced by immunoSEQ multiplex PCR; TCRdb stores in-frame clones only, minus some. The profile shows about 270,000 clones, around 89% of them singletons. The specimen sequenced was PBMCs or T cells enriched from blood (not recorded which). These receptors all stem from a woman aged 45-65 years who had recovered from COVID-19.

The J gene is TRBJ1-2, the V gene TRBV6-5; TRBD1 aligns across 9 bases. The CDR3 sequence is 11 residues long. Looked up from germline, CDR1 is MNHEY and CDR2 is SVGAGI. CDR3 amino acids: CVGRTGAGYTF. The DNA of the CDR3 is TGTGTCGGCAGGACAGGGGCTGGCTACACCTTC.

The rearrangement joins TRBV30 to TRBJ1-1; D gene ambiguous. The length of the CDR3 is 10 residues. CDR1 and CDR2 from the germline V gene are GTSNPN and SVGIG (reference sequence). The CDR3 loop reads CAGRVTEAFF. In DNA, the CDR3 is TGTGCGGGGAGGGTCACTGAAGCTTTCTTT. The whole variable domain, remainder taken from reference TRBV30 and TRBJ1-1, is SQTIHQWPATLVQPVGSPLSLECTVEGTSNPNLYWYRQAAGRGLQLLFYSVGIGQISSEVPQNLSASRPQDRQFILSSKKLLLSDSGFYLCAGRVTEAFFGQGTRLTVV.

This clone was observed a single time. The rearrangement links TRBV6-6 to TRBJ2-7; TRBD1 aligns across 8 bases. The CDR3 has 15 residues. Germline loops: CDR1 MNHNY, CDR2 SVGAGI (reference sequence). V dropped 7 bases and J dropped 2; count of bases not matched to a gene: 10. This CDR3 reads CASNLNRGDAYEQYF. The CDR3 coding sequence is TGTGCCAGCAATCTTAACAGGGGGGACGCCTACGAGCAGTACTTC.

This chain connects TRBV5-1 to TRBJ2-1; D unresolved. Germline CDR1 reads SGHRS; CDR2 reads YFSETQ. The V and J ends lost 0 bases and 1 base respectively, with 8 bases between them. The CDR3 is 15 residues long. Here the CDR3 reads CASSLDRWSYNEQFF. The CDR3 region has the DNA TGCGCCAGCAGCTTGGACCGGTGGTCCTACAATGAGCAGTTCTTC.

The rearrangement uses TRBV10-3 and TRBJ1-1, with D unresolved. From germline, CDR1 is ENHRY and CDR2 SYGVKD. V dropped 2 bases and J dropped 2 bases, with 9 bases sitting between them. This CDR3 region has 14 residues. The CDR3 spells CAISERESNTEAFF. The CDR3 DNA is TGTGCCATCAGTGAGCGAGAAAGCAACACTGAAGCTTTCTTT.

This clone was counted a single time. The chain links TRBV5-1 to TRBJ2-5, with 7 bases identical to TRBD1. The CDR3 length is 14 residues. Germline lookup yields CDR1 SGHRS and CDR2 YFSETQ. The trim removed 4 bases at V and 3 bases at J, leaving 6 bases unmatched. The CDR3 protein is CASSPEGGEETQYF. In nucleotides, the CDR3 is TGCGCCAGCAGCCCAGAAGGGGGCGAAGAGACCCAGTACTTC.

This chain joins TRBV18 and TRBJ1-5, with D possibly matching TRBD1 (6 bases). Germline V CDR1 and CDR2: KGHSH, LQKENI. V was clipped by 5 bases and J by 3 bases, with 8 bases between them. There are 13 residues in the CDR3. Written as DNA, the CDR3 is TGTGCCAGCTCAGGACAGATCAATCAGCCCCAGCATTTT. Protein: CASSGQINQPQHF.

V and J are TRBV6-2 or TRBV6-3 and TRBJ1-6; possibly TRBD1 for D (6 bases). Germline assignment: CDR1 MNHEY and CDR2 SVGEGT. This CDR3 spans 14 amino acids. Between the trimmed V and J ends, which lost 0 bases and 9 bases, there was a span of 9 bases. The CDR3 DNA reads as TGTGCCAGCAGTTACTCTACAGGGACTTCACCCCTCCACTTT. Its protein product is CASSYSTGTSPLHF.

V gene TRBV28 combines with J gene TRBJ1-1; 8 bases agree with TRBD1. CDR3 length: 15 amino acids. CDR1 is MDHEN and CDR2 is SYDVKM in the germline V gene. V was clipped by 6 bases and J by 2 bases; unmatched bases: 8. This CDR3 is CASRLTGGLNTEAFF. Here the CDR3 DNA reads TGTGCCAGCAGGTTAACAGGGGGGCTAAACACTGAAGCTTTCTTT.